This T cell receptor beta chain is from a study of spatial heterogeneity in lung cancer (dated by TCRdb to between 2018 and 2020). Study-wide context: More beta-chain than alpha-chain transcripts were consistently detected, likely reflecting higher beta-chain transcript abundance. At surgery, 220 tumor regions, around 67 matched nontumor lung samples and 56 PBMC samples were TCR-sequenced for both alpha and beta chains. In the raw uncorrected reads, each unique combination of TCR and UMI appeared on average more than ten times. TCR repertoire features were related to nonsynonymous mutation counts determined by whole-exome sequencing of tumor tissue. TCR alpha and beta repertoires were quantitatively compared across multiple tumor regions, matched nontumor lung and blood in non-small cell lung cancer.

Preparation of the library involved 5' RACE. TCRdb names NextSeq 500 as the instrument used. In the TCR library protocol, a unique molecular identifier was attached to each TCR cDNA molecule so that PCR and sequencing errors could be corrected. The study's own analysis went as follows. TCR identification, UMI-based error correction and CDR3 extraction were performed with Decombinator tools. Expanded TCRs were defined as those above a frequency of 2 per 1,000, corresponding to the top 1% of the tumor frequency distribution. Rényi diversity was computed with the R vegan package after subsampling each repertoire 100 times to 5,000 TCRs. CDR3 similarity networks were built from amino acid triplet string-kernel similarity, connecting CDR3s with pairwise similarity above 0.82. TCRdb reprocessed the public reads (quality trimming at Q25 with fastp, clone calling with MiXCR) and kept in-frame beta chains. Each entry merges the rows of one CDR3 protein and shows their most common DNA and genes. The V and J calls here are based on TCRdb, not the publication. The sample table shows tens of thousands of distinct CDR3 sequences, and around 12% are seen once. About 4.6% of the sample is in the top ten clones.

CDR1 and CDR2, looked up from the germline V gene (reference sequence), are DFQATT and SNEGSKA. The CDR3 starts with the cysteine, ends with the phenylalanine, and has 8 residues. The sequence is cut down to CDR3 DNA, 24 bases in frame from base 1. This specimen's time point label, per the study, means: sample taken at primary tumor resection. Whole RNA extracted from tumor and nontumor lung tissue, or from cryopreserved PBMC samples, was used for TCR sequencing without cell sorting. Samples were obtained from over 70 patients with early-stage, untreated non-small cell lung cancer from the lung TRACERx cohort. Only patients with enough RNA available from two or more tumor regions were chosen for TCR sequencing. This clonotype was seen only a few times. What this receptor recognizes is not known. Base qualities are not recorded, but no much larger clone differs from it by a single base. The full study reports these points: Ubiquitous expanded tumor TCRs were detected in blood more often at tumor resection than at routine follow-up. Additional single-cell paired TCR alpha and beta sequencing was considered necessary to confirm, at a functional level, the hypothesis that regional TCRs recognize regional mutations.

This TCR was sampled from a male donor with early-stage non-small cell lung cancer. The sample in question was PBMCs, obtained at surgery. Recombination linked TRBV20-1 to TRBJ1-5, with TRBD1 tentatively as D gene (5 bases match). The nucleotides read TGCACAGGGCAGCCCCAGCATTTT. It encodes CTGQPQHF.